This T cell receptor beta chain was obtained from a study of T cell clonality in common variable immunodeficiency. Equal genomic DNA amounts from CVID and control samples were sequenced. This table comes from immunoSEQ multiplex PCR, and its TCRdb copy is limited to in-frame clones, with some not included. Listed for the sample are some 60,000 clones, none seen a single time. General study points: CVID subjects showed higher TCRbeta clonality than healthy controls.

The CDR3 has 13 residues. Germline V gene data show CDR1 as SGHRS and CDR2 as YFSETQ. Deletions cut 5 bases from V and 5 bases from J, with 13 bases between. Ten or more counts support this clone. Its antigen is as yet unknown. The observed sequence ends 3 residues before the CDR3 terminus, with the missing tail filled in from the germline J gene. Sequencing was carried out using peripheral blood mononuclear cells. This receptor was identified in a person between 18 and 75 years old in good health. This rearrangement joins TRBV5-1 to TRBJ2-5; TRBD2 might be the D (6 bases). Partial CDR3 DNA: TGCGCCAGCAGATCTGGAGGGTCTGAGACC. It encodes CASRSGGSET. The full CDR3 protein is CASRSGGSETQYF.